This is a list of T cell receptor beta chains from one sample in a study of long-term antiretroviral therapy in people with HIV. The assay was immunoSEQ multiplex PCR, and TCRdb's table has in-frame clones only and misses some. There are 20,000 to 25,000 clones in the sample; about 88% occur only once, and roughly 6% lies in the top ten. The sequenced sample was unsorted PBMCs, obtained 0.6 years after starting antiretroviral therapy. These receptors were taken from a man aged 55 to 70 with HIV. CDR3s include the opening cysteine and the closing phenylalanine or tryptophan. D genes are given only for firm matches. For some rows the clone size is stated as once, few or many, or as a class when expanded; others skip it.

v_gene	abundance	j_gene	d_gene	CDR3aa
TRBV18	NA	TRBJ1-2	NA	CASSPLSGGAYGYTF
TRBV5-1	once	TRBJ2-5	NA	CASSFLVQGGETQYF
TRBV9	NA	TRBJ2-3	TRBD2	CASSETQSGGDTQYF
TRBV2	NA	TRBJ1-1	NA	CASRADKNTEAFF
TRBV9	NA	TRBJ1-2	NA	CASSVVDTTNYGYTF
TRBV2	NA	TRBJ1-1	NA	CASSEEGNTEAFF
TRBV7-9	NA	TRBJ1-4	NA	CASSFGAGTDEKLFF
TRBV11-2	once	TRBJ2-6	TRBD2	CASSLNFWAGVAGANVLTF
TRBV5-4	once	TRBJ2-3	NA	CASSLVGPDTQYF
TRBV11-3	NA	TRBJ2-3	TRBD1	CASSSHRGTDTQYF
TRBV6-5	NA	TRBJ2-2	NA	CASSSLGASGGELFF
TRBV2	NA	TRBJ2-7	NA	CASSAYGLGDEQYF
TRBV5-1	NA	TRBJ2-1	TRBD2	CASSLRLAGGLGVGNEQFF
TRBV6-6	NA	TRBJ2-7	NA	CASSYFIQDEQYF
TRBV19	NA	TRBJ2-7	NA	CASSIGALYEQYF
TRBV29-1	NA	TRBJ2-7	NA	CSFLTEAYEQYF
TRBV5-6	NA	TRBJ1-3	TRBD1	CASSERQGTPSGNTIYF
TRBV19	NA	TRBJ2-7	TRBD1	CASRRQGEAYEQYF
TRBV11-2	NA	TRBJ1-2	NA	CASSSQGGEGYTF
TRBV27	NA	TRBJ2-4	TRBD2	CASSYTSGRGNIQYF
TRBV5-6	NA	TRBJ2-1	NA	CASSWTGTRQDNEQFF
TRBV7-6	few	TRBJ2-3	NA	CASSFPRGSTDTQYF